Listed here are 10 T cell receptor beta chains from one sample, sequenced in a study of breast tumors, draining lymph nodes, adjacent tissues. Samples came from axillary lymph nodes draining the breast cancer. TCRdb re-called the multiplex PCR reads with MiXCR, one entry per CDR3 protein. The table lists approximately 300,000 distinct CDR3 sequences, around 30% of them singletons, with more than 0.85% in the top ten. The sample taken for sequencing was axillary lymph node tissue. The receptors derive from a female donor with breast cancer. Some clones in this sample may be carry-over from other donors' samples.

Worth noting for this clonotype: One base away lies a much larger clone, so this may be a sequencing read error. The V gene is TRBV12-3 or TRBV12-4, the J gene TRBJ2-2; a weak D match, TRBD2 (6 bases). This CDR3 has 14 residues. For the CDR3, the DNA is TGTGCCAGCAGTTCTACTAGGACCACCGGGGGGCTGTTTTTT. Its protein product is CASSSTRTTGGLFF.

This clonotype was seen many times. The V call is TRBV11-3, the J call TRBJ2-2, with TRBD1 identical over 10 bases. Germline lookup yields CDR1 SGHNT and CDR2 YENEEA. The length of the CDR3 is 15 residues. J lost 8 bases, V lost 5 bases, and 8 bases had no gene match. CDR3 region: CASSRQGARYGELFF. As DNA, the CDR3 is TGTGCCAGCAGCCGACAGGGGGCGCGGTATGGGGAGCTGTTTTTT.

About this clonotype: The junction departs from the called germline gene at one end, perhaps through a read error. The chain recombines TRBV12-3 or TRBV12-4 with TRBJ2-2; D assignment may be TRBD1 or TRBD2 (6 bases each). The CDR3 consists of 15 residues. CDR3 protein: CASSVRGQRTGELFF. In nucleotides, the CDR3 is TGTGCCAGCAGTGTCCGGGGGCAGCGCACCGGGGAGCTGTTTTTC.

The CDR3 is CASSFVEGYEQYF. The DNA for the CDR3 is TGTGCCAGCAGTTTCGTTGAGGGCTACGAGCAGTACTTC. The rearrangement uses TRBV12-3 or TRBV12-4 and TRBJ2-7, with D possibly TRBD2 on 5 matching bases. Trimming shortened V by 3 bases and J by 3 bases, and 9 bases separated the two germline ends. This CDR3 has 13 amino acids.

In this sample, this clonotype turned up many times. The chain couples TRBV9 to TRBJ2-2; D call uncertain. This CDR3 contains 15 residues. Germline assignment: CDR1 SGDLS and CDR2 YYNGEE. V gave up 7 bases and J gave up 0 bases, with 13 bases separating them. The CDR3 DNA sequence: TGTGCCAGCGAAGAAGGCGGAGCGAACACCGGGGAGCTGTTTTTT. Protein product: CASEEGGANTGELFF.

CDR3 residues: CASSYAGISGRRMETQYF. The CDR3, as DNA: TGTGCCAGCAGTTACGCAGGGATTAGCGGGAGAAGAATGGAGACCCAGTACTTC. J is TRBJ2-5 and V is TRBV6-5; 9 nucleotides agree with TRBD2. This CDR3 region has 18 residues. The germline V gene has CDR1 MNHEY and CDR2 SVGAGI. The J segment lost 5 bases and the V segment lost 2 bases, leaving 15 bases of the junction unmatched.

The rearrangement uses TRBV12-5 and TRBJ1-1, with 12 bases aligning to TRBD1. Germline CDR1 is LGHNT and CDR2 is FRNRAP. The trim removed 7 bases at V and 5 bases at J, leaving 14 bases unmatched. The CDR3 loop spans 17 amino acids. The CDR3 nucleotides are TGTGCTAGTGACCTCCCCGGGACAGGGGGCGTAGGTACTGAAGCTTTCTTT. Translated: CASDLPGTGGVGTEAFF.

The sample holds many counts of this clonotype. This CDR3 reads CATSDPPGQSGELFF. DNA for the CDR3: TGTGCCACCAGTGACCCCCCCGGACAGTCCGGGGAGCTGTTTTTT. This rearrangement joins TRBV24-1 to TRBJ2-2; TRBD1 might be the D (6 bases). The CDR3 spans 15 residues. Trimming stripped 4 bases from V and 6 bases from J, with 14 bases between. Germline-derived CDR1 and CDR2 are KGHDR and SFDVKD.

This clonotype was picked up a small number of times. Just one base apart from a much larger clone, this may be a read error. Since the CDR3 does not end with the conserved phenylalanine or tryptophan, this likely comes from a read error. The rearrangement joins TRBV7-8 to TRBJ2-1, with 8 nucleotides matching TRBD2. V trimming: 6 bases; J trimming: 9 bases; junction bases outside the gene matches: 10. This CDR3 has 14 amino acids. The germline V gene encodes CDR1 SGHVS and CDR2 FQNEAQ. The CDR3, as DNA: TGTGCCAGCAGTTTTGGGACTAGGGGGGGTGAGCAGTTCCTC. Translating gives CASSFGTRGGEQFL.

This clonotype was observed many times. The rearrangement uses TRBV19 and TRBJ2-1, with a possible D match to TRBD2 (5 bases). The V end was cut by 3 bases, the J end by 0 bases, with 9 bases between. The CDR3 has 15 amino acids. Looked up from germline, CDR1 is LNHDA and CDR2 is SQIVND (reference sequence). The CDR3 here is CASSMDSSSYNEQFF. The CDR3, as DNA: TGTGCCAGTAGTATGGACTCAAGCTCCTACAATGAGCAGTTCTTC. Full variable domain (rest looked up from reference TRBV19 and TRBJ2-1): DGGITQSPKYLFRKEGQNVTLSCEQNLNHDAMYWYRQDPGQGLRLIYYSQIVNDFQKGDIAEGYSVSREKKESFPLTVTSAQKNPTAFYLCASSMDSSSYNEQFFGPGTRLTVL.